These 3 T cell receptor beta chains came from one sample sequenced in a study of CD8+ T cells in alopecia areata. The treatment was: oral pan-JAK inhibitor, 5-10 mg twice daily. Reverse transcription of extracted RNA yielded cDNA, which provided the sequencing template. Assay used: immunoSEQ multiplex PCR; TCRdb lists only in-frame clones, some missing. The sample lists some 180,000 clones, roughly 50% occurring once. Sequenced here: CD8+ T cells sorted from blood, sampled at week 24, from a patient treated with tofacitinib. The receptors were sampled from a human donor with alopecia areata.

The CDR3 DNA is TGTGCCAGCAGTTTCTGGGACGGAGAGCAGTTCTTC. It translates to CASSFWDGEQFF. V and J are TRBV27 and TRBJ2-1; D tentatively reads TRBD1 or TRBD2 (5 bases each). Deletions cut 3 bases from V and 10 bases from J, with 10 bases between. Germline V gives CDR1 MNHEY, CDR2 SMNVEV (reference sequence). The CDR3 totals 12 residues.

The V and J genes are TRBV7-2 and TRBJ2-7, with 11 bases identical to TRBD2. Germline V gene lookup returns CDR1 SGHTA and CDR2 FQGNSA. V shed 4 bases and J 3 bases; nucleotides not matched to a gene: 5. CDR3 length: 15 amino acids. CDR3 nucleotide sequence: TGTGCCAGCAGCTCAACCGGGACTAGCGGCTACGAGCAGTACTTC. Protein sequence: CASSSTGTSGYEQYF.

Concerning this clone: Relative to the germline gene, one junction end is altered; a read error may explain this. The genes are TRBV6-1 and TRBJ2-1; D unclear. Germline assignment: CDR1 MNHNS and CDR2 SASEGT. This CDR3 region has 17 residues. The DNA of the CDR3 is TGTGCCATCAGTGAGTCGATGGGCGCGAAACAGTTCAATGAGCAGTTCTTC. Encoded protein: CAISESMGAKQFNEQFF.